This section outlines one T cell receptor (beta chain) sequence together with its context. Per germline, CDR1 SGHRS and CDR2 YFSETQ. The ends were cut back, 0 bases at V and 3 bases at J, with 6 bases in the middle. CDR3 length equals 13 residues. The data derive from a study of blood T cells in healthy people across ages. Primed by a sample-barcoded 5' primer and a J-beta primer mix, a second PCR proceeded for 7 to 11 cycles. MiXCR, applied by TCRdb to the 5' RACE reads, yields one record per CDR3 protein. Counted here are hundreds of thousands of distinct CDR3 sequences, roughly 64% occurring once; the ten biggest clones make up 22%.

The specimen was blood. This chain links TRBV5-1 with TRBJ1-2; D gene uncertain. The source is a man aged 25 to 40 in good health. The CDR3 DNA is TGCGCCAGCAGCTTGGAAGGGTACTATGGCTACACCTTC. It translates to CASSLEGYYGYTF.